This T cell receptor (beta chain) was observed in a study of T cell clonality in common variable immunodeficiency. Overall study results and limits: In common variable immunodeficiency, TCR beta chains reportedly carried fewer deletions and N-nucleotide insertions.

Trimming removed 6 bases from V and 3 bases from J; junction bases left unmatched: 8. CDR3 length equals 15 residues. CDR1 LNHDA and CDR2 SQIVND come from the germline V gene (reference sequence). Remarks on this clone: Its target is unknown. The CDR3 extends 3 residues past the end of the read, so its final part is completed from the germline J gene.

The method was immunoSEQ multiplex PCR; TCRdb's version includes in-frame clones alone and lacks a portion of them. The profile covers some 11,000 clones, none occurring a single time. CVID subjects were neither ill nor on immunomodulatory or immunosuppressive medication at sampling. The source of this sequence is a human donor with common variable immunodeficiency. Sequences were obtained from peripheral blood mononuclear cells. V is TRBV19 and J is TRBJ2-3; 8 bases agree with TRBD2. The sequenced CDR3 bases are TGTGCCAGTAGCCTAGCGGGCCAGCCGACAGATACG. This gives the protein CASSLAGQPTDT. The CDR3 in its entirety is CASSLAGQPTDTQYF.